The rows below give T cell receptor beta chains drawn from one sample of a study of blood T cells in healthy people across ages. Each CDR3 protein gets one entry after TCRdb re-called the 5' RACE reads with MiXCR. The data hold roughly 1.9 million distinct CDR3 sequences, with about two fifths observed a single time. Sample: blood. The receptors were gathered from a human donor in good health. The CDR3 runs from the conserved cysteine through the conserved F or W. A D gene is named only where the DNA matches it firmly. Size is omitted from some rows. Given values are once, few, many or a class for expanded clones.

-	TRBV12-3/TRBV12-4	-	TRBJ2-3	TGTGCCAGCAGTTTAGCGCGTGGGATTAGCGTGAGCACAGATGCGCAGTATTTT	CASSLARGISVSTDAQYF
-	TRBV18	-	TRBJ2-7	TGTGCCAGCTCAAAGTTAGGGGGAATGCCGGTACTTTACGAGCAGTACTTC	CASSKLGGMPVLYEQYF
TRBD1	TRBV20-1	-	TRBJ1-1	TGCAGTGCTAGGGTACAGGGGGCGCGCGGTGAAGCTTTCTTT	CSARVQGARGEAFF
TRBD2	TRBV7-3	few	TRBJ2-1	TGTGCCAGCAGCCTTCAAGCGGGGCCCACCAATGAGCAGTTCTTC	CASSLQAGPTNEQFF
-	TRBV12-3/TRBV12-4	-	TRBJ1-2	TGTGCCAGCAGACCCCACGGAGAAAGCTATGGCTACACCTTC	CASRPHGESYGYTF
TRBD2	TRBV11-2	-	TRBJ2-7	TGTGCCAGCAGCTTAGTTAGCGGGGGGGCGTTCGAGCAGTACTTC	CASSLVSGGAFEQYF
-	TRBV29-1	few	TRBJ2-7	TGCAGCGTGGGGGGCAGGGTGAAACACGAGCAGTACTTC	CSVGGRVKHEQYF
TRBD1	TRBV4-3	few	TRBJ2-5	TGCACCAGCAGCCCGGGACAGTTGGGAGAGACCCAGTACTTC	CTSSPGQLGETQYF
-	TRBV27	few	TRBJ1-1	TGTGCCAGCAGTTTTGTGGAGAACACTGAAGCTTTCTTT	CASSFVENTEAFF
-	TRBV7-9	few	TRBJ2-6	TGTGCCAGCAGCTTAGATTACTCTGGGGCCAACGTCCTGACTTTC	CASSLDYSGANVLTF
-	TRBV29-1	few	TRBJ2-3	TGCAGCGTTGACGGTGGGGGGTTCACAGATACGCAGTATTTT	CSVDGGGFTDTQYF
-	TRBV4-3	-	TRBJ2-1	TGCGCCAGCAGCCAAGATAGCGGACGTCGTGAGCAGTTCTTC	CASSQDSGRREQFF
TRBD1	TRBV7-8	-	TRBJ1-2	TGTGCCAGCAGCGTGGACAGGAGACGGAACTATGGCTACACCTTC	CASSVDRRRNYGYTF
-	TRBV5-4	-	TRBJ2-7	TGTGCCAGCAGTTTCGGGCCGCAGCAAGAGCAGTACTTC	CASSFGPQQEQYF
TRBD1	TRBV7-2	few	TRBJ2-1	TGTGCCAGCAGCCCTCTGGGACAGGGGAGGGTGGGGGAGCAGTTCTTC	CASSPLGQGRVGEQFF
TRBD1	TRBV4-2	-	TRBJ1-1	TGTGCCAGCAGCCATCCTCCGGGACAGGGACTGGCTGAAGCTTTCTTT	CASSHPPGQGLAEAFF
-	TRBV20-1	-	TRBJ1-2	TGCAGTGCAGCAGGGAATTCCTATGGCTACACCTTC	CSAAGNSYGYTF
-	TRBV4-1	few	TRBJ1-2	TGCGCCAGCAGCCAAATTCAGGGAGCCTCATATGGCTACACCTTC	CASSQIQGASYGYTF
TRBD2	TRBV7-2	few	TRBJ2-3	TGTGCCAGCAGCTTAATGGTTAGCGGGGGATCCACAGATACGCAGTATTTT	CASSLMVSGGSTDTQYF
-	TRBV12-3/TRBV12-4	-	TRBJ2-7	TGTGCCAGCTGTACATCCTACGGGGAGCAGTACTTC	CASCTSYGEQYF
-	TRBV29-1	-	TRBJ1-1	TGCAGCGGGACGACAGGAGAGAACACTGAAGCTTTCTTT	CSGTTGENTEAFF
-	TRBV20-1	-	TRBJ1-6	TGCAGTGCTAGCGTTGCCTTAAATTCACCCCTCCACTTT	CSASVALNSPLHF
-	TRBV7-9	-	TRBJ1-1	TGTGCCAGCAGACACTATTCGGGAAGTATCTTGAACACTGAAGCTTTCTTT	CASRHYSGSILNTEAFF
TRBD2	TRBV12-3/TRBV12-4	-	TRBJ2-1	TGTGCCACACAAACTAGCGGAGATGAGCAGTTCTTC	CATQTSGDEQFF
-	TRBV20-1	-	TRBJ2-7	TGCAGTGCTACCGGGACGCAGAACTCCTACGAGCAGTACTTC	CSATGTQNSYEQYF
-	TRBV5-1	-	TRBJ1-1	TGCGCCAGCAGTAATCAGAGAGGAGAGAGAACTGAAGCTTTCTTT	CASSNQRGERTEAFF
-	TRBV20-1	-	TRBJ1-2	TGCAGTGCTCCAGGGAAAGGCAGCTATGGCTACACCTTC	CSAPGKGSYGYTF
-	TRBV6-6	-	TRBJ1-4	TGTGCCAGCAGTGGGGCAGCAGCAACTAATGAAAAACTGTTTTTT	CASSGAAATNEKLFF
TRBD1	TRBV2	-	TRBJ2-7	TGTGCCAGCAGTGAAGCGCTTCCAGGGGGATGGGACGAGCAGTACTTC	CASSEALPGGWDEQYF
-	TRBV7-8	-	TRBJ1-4	TGTGCCAGCAGCTTAGAGGTTAGGGCAAATGAAAAACTGTTTTTT	CASSLEVRANEKLFF
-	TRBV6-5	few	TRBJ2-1	TGTGCCAGCAGTTACACTTGGGACTACAATGAGCAGTTCTTC	CASSYTWDYNEQFF
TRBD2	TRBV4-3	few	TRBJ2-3	TGCGCCAGCAGCCAAGAGTTACTAGCGGGGATTAGCACAGATACGCAGTATTTT	CASSQELLAGISTDTQYF
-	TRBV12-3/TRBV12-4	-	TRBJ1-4	TGTGCCAGCAGTTGGGGGGAAACTAATGAAAAACTGTTTTTT	CASSWGETNEKLFF
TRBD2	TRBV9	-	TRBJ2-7	TGTGCCAGCAGCGTTGGAGCGGGGGCCATCTCCTACGAGCAGTACTTC	CASSVGAGAISYEQYF
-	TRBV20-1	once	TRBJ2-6	TGCAGTGCCCAAACGGGGCAGGTGCCCTTTGGGGCCAACGTCCTGACTTTC	CSAQTGQVPFGANVLTF
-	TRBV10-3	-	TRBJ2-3	TGTGCCATAGGGGATCAAGACACAGATACGCAGTATTTT	CAIGDQDTDTQYF
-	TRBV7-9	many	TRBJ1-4	TGTGCCAGCAGCCGGACAGTGGAAAAACTGTTTTTT	CASSRTVEKLFF
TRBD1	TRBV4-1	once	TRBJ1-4	TGCGCCAGCAGCCACCTCGACAGGGATAATGAAAAACTGTTTTTT	CASSHLDRDNEKLFF
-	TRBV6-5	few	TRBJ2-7	TGTGCCAGCAGTCAGACGACAGGTTGGGGAGAGCAGTACTTC	CASSQTTGWGEQYF
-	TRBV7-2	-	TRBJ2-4	TGTGCCAGCCAGGGGACGCCGCGAAACATTCAGTACTTC	CASQGTPRNIQYF